This T cell receptor (beta chain) was captured by sequencing in a study of cytomegalovirus exposure and HLA in healthy donors (dated by TCRdb to 2017 to 2019). Context from the whole study: An earlier analysis of 587 of the donors reported approximately 260 Gb of sequence data and around 120 million unique TCR beta sequences obtained from 180 million or so T cells. An early release covering roughly 600 HLA-typed donors comprised roughly 300 gigabases of sequencing data and around 85 million unique TCR sequences. Of the roughly 390 genotyped donors, over 70% fell in the genetic ancestry cluster associated with self-reported Caucasian donors. The study aimed to test whether cataloging public T cell receptors could reveal signatures of past pathogen exposure. The T cell repertoires of 666 subjects were profiled by immunosequencing and related to cytomegalovirus serostatus. Along with the roughly 670-subject first cohort, a separate validation cohort of over 90 different subjects was used. To predict cytomegalovirus infection status, the study brought together high-throughput TCR immunosequencing, statistical association of individual TCRs with disease status, and machine learning. In a later analysis, previously published TCR beta repertoires from about 670 donors were re-analyzed and high-resolution HLA genotyping was added so that TCR occurrence patterns could be studied. In the later analysis, no new phenotypic data were used to find candidate immune exposures; instead, reliance was placed on TCR beta sequences and their occurrence across donors. An earlier analysis of 500 to 750 of the donors applied high-throughput TCR beta sequencing to assess whether each TCR beta V gene segment acted as functional or pseudogenic. Donor age, sex, ethnicity and CMV serostatus were compiled alongside the repertoire data. A later genetic analysis used genome-wide SNP genotypes for about 65% of the 666 donors, treating that subset as a discovery cohort. Every discovery cohort repertoire had been produced on one sequencing platform. Class I and class II HLA loci were covered by the typing at four-digit resolution. The number of donors typed differed by locus, with about 629-630 for A, B, C, DRB1 and DQB1, more than 500 for DQA1, 600 to 610 for DPA1, and some 440 for DPB1. Because of strong linkage in the cohort, roughly five DR-DQ haplotypes were treated as single units for association and clustering. Among 300 to 500 genotyped donors of the cohort, an average of about 220,000 unique TCR beta nucleotide sequences was sequenced per donor, of which about 19% were non-productive. The research as a whole found: According to a later analysis, parvovirus B19, influenza, CMV and Epstein-Barr virus appeared linked to several top co-occurrence clusters. Correlated functional status among segregating V segments might reflect linkage disequilibrium, but an unknown experimental factor could not be ruled out. HLA typing was unavailable for some donors at each locus, so association tests used only the typed subset. In a later analysis, 16,951 TCR beta sequences were associated with specific HLA alleles at a false discovery rate of 0.05. Sequencing depth was assumed to be roughly uniform across donors in the presence/absence analyses, though that assumption may not hold. The sequencing pipeline was judged likely to have produced a cluster of highly shared sequence variants as a technical artifact. A later analysis found that most CMV-associated TCR beta chains appeared HLA-restricted, with HLA associations seemingly driven largely by CMV exposure. A few of the identified cytomegalovirus-associated TCR beta chains were confirmed in vitro to be specific for cytomegalovirus antigens. The earlier analysis of nearly 600 of the donors excluded roughly 16 rarely observed V segments, including chromosome 9 orphons, because counts were too low. A further reported finding was that TCR beta sequences accurately predicted the HLA-A and HLA-B alleles for most subjects in the first cohort. According to a later genetic analysis, donors in an Asian-associated ancestry cluster had fewer N-insertions in productive TCRs than the approximately 690-donor mean. Strong co-occurrence of HLA alleles, especially DR and DQ, made assigning TCR associations to individual alleles difficult. The classifier was reported to diagnose cytomegalovirus status with high specificity and sensitivity in both the original and validation cohorts. According to a later analysis, TCR association rates differed among HLA loci, with DRB1 alleles showing the most associated TCRs and HLA-C alleles showing the fewest. The study listed 150 to 200 TCR beta chains as associated with cytomegalovirus. For the cohort, immune exposure information was limited to CMV serostatus. In a later analysis, HLA-associated TCR beta chains showed more clonal expansion and lower generation probabilities than non-associated chains that were equally common. In a later genetic analysis, a missense DCLRE1C variant was associated with V-gene and J-gene trimming of TCR beta chains, and the association was replicated in an independent cohort. The 87-base-pair reads could not distinguish some IMGT-functional V segments, including TRBV6-2 and TRBV6-3, so those segments were excluded. Across donors, most TCR sequences were observed very rarely, whereas some public TCRs were present in many individuals. The authors suggested that the approach could potentially be extended to other disease states and immunological phenotypes. This cohort had only TCR beta chains sequenced, and the lack of alpha or paired-chain data limited which features could be detected. Broadly in line with IMGT annotations, most TCR beta V segments showed up in productive rearrangements about 87% or about 30% of the time in an earlier analysis of approximately 600 of the donors.

Comment on this clone: This receptor's antigen is unknown. No per-base quality is available; no much larger clone lies one base away.

The cohort was made up of about 610 healthy bone marrow donors. At the time of sampling, all cohort members were nominally healthy, though unrecorded immune exposures were likely present. The donor tested CMV seropositive and was one of the 289 seropositive cohort members. Each donor provided a peripheral blood sample, and peripheral blood mononuclear cells were used for TCR beta sequencing. Genomic DNA extraction from the blood cell samples was performed with the Qiagen DNeasy Blood Extraction Kit. Library preparation employed the immunoSEQ multiplex PCR assay. A mixture of 60 forward primers for TCR Vbeta segments and 13 reverse primers for TCR Jbeta segments was used in the multiplex PCR. Amplification of the CDR3 region of rearranged TCR beta genes was performed with a multiplex PCR assay on genomic DNA. The Illumina HiSeq System was used to sequence the amplified TCR beta libraries as 87-base-pair reads. The authors processed their data as follows. In a later analysis, some 80 million unique TCR beta chains were counted across the 500 to 850 repertoires, and approximately 11 million of these chains were shared by at least two donors. Raw reads were error-corrected and collapsed into unique sequences by a nearest-neighbor algorithm in which closely related sequences were merged to remove PCR and sequencing errors. CDR3 sequences were aligned to IMGT reference sequences to assign V, D and J gene segments. For a sequence to be retained, a match of at least six nucleotides was required to both a V gene segment and a J gene segment. A rearrangement counted as productive if the CDR3 had no stop codons and remained in frame with V and J, and every other rearrangement counted as non-productive. CDR3 was defined according to IMGT convention as the region running from the second conserved V-encoded cysteine to the conserved J-encoded phenylalanine. The earlier analysis of approximately 590 of the donors excluded any sequence lacking an unambiguous match to a single V gene segment. An earlier analysis of a few hundred of the donors classified V segments as functional when productive rearrangements were above 56.7% and as segregating when the standard deviation between donors was above 5%. A statistical classification framework was built to diagnose cytomegalovirus status from the catalog of TCR beta chain sequences. In a later analysis, V and J genes were assigned by comparing TCR nucleotide sequences against IMGT/GENE-DB human TR gene sequences. In a later analysis, CDR3 sequences and most-parsimonious VDJ recombination scenarios were assigned using the TCRdist pipeline. A later analysis defined each TCR beta chain by its CDR3 amino acid sequence plus V-gene family, and excluded reads lacking a unique V-gene family. As a way to deal with suspected cross-contamination and a sequencing artifact, a later analysis dropped roughly 620 nucleotide sequences that were highly shared and had low generation probability. In a later analysis, a clonal expansion index was calculated for each public chain from normalized within-repertoire ranks of inferred template counts. A later analysis computed generation probabilities with a VDJ recombination model fitted to out-of-frame rearrangements, and checked the results against IGoR. Hypergeometric tests were used in a later analysis to score TCR-TCR, TCR-HLA and TCR-CMV co-occurrence, with a repertoire-size bias correction applied to the TCR pairs. To estimate false discovery rates, a later analysis permuted the HLA or CMV assignments 20 times. A later analysis grouped co-occurring TCRs with DBSCAN, adding TCRdist sequence similarity when clustering within HLA-allele-positive subsets. Repertoires with fewer than 30,000 or more than 120,000 public chains, plus five repertoires with anomalous nucleotide sharing, were excluded from co-occurrence clustering. Entries here come from immuneACCESS through TCRdb and include only in-frame sequences with V and J called. Some clones fail to appear in such tables; in the studies checked, an unresolved V gene covers under half of the shortfall, and the cause of the remainder is unknown. Clone size and V and J calls were adopted from that table, with D and trimming inferred from the DNA. Across this sample there are about 95,000 clones, with 82% seen only once. Together, the top ten hold approximately 3% of the sample.

Including the terminal cysteine and phenylalanine, the CDR3 comprises 16 residues. Only the CDR3 part of the read is kept: 48 bases, read in frame from the first base. Between the V and J ends, shortened by 4 bases and 4 bases respectively, the junction contains 23 bases. Based on the germline V gene (reference sequence), the CDR1 and CDR2 sequences are GTSNPN and SVGIG. Sequencing input: PBMCs. The TCR sequence derives from a young man in good health and CMV-seropositive. Recombination connected TRBV30 to TRBJ2-7; tentative D gene TRBD1, with 6 bases matching. The nucleotide sequence is TGTGCCTGGACCTCGCAGGGAACAGGGTGGAGGTACGAGCAGTACTTC. Its protein product is CAWTSQGTGWRYEQYF.